The 4 T cell receptor delta chains reported below all come from one sample, sequenced in a study of gamma-delta T cells after stem cell transplantation. TCRdb repeated clone calling on the RT-PCR reads with CATT. The top ten hold under 35% of the sample, which has fewer than 1,500 delta-chain clones, almost 5% seen once. Sequencing was done on a sample of gamma-delta T cells. These TCRs come from a human donor. It is not recorded whose cells these are; they may come from a transplant donor.

A word on this clone: This DNA's translation differs at residue 9 from TCRdb's protein, which comes from a much larger clone; a read error is likely, and the protein shown is translated from the DNA. The rearrangement links TRDV2 to TRDJ1; D is possibly TRDD1 or TRDD3 (5 bases each). The V end lost 3 bases, the J end lost 4 bases, and 14 bases lay between the germline ends. The CDR3 contains 14 residues. Germline V lookup: CDR1 GEAIGNYY, CDR2 EKD. CDR3 sequence reads: CACDQILDVDKLIF. The DNA for the CDR3 is TGTGCCTGTGACCAAATACTGGACGTCGATAAACTCATCTTT.

There are a few counts of this clone. A far larger clone is one base from this, pointing to a likely read error. Other DNA sequences from this sample encode an identical CDR3 as well. The chain carries TRDV2 and TRDJ1; 12 nucleotides line up with TRDD3. This CDR3 region has 20 residues. Germline V gene data show CDR1 as GEAIGNYY and CDR2 as EKD. V lost 3 bases and J lost 1; bases outside the gene matches: 17. DNA of the CDR3: TGTGCCTGTGACTTGATGTCGGCGGGGCTGGGGGATACGTCCACCGATAAACTCATCTTT. This encodes CACDLMSAGLGDTSTDKLIF.

This clone was picked up a small number of times. The protein held in TCRdb is that of a much larger clone and does not match this DNA's translation at residue 5, likely because of a read error; the protein shown is translated from the DNA. This rearrangement joins TRDV2 to TRDJ1, with 8 bases fitting TRDD3. The CDR3 contains 17 residues. CDR1 is GEAIGNYY and CDR2 is EKD in the germline V gene. With V trimmed by 3 bases and J by 0 bases, 11 bases remained unmatched. Here the CDR3 DNA reads TGTGCCTGTGACGCCGTTGGGGGATCCCCGTACACCGATAAACTCATCTTT. Amino acids: CACDAVGGSPYTDKLIF.

By share of the sample, this clone is large. The sample carries other DNA sequences with the same CDR3. This chain connects TRDV2 to TRDJ1; 12 bases line up with TRDD3. Trimming took 1 base from V and 0 from J; bases not matched to a gene: 8. The CDR3 sequence is 18 residues long. Germline V gene lookup returns CDR1 GEAIGNYY and CDR2 EKD. This chain's CDR3 is CACDTLFTGGYHTDKLIF. Written as DNA, the CDR3 is TGTGCCTGTGACACTCTCTTTACTGGGGGATACCACACCGATAAACTCATCTTT.